Included here is one T cell receptor beta chain sequence, with context. What it binds is unknown. This record belongs to a study of cytomegalovirus exposure and HLA in healthy donors. On the study more broadly: Just over 80% of more than 300 genotyped donors fell in the Caucasian-associated ancestry cluster.

The PCR was carried out with 60 Vbeta primers and 13 Jbeta primers. Using immunoSEQ multiplex PCR, the repertoire was profiled, and TCRdb retains in-frame clones only, with some absent. The table lists more than 90,000 clones, 80% to 85% of them singletons. The CDR3 is 14 amino acids. Germline V gene sequence: CDR1 SEHNR, CDR2 FQNEAQ (reference sequence). Trimming cost V 5 bases and J 6 bases, with 15 bases left between them. The study's findings and limits: A later analysis linked around 17,000 TCR beta sequences to HLA alleles at 0.05 false discovery rate.

The receptor was derived from an older woman in good health and CMV-seropositive. Sequencing was carried out using PBMCs. The chain couples TRBV7-9 to TRBJ2-3; tentatively, D is TRBD1 (6 bases). The CDR3 sequence: CASSRTGTPDTQYF. CDR3 nucleotides: TGTGCCAGCAGCCGGACTGGGACACCCGATACGCAGTATTTT.